This T cell receptor beta chain was documented in a study of cytomegalovirus exposure and HLA in healthy donors. Study-level results: CMV serostatus alone was available as immune exposure information. It was reported that TCR beta sequences correctly inferred the HLA-A and HLA-B alleles for most subjects.

Turning to this clone: Its antigen remains unknown.

Germline V gene sequence: CDR1 SGHRS, CDR2 YFSETQ. The J segment lost 8 bases and the V segment lost 7 bases, leaving 9 bases of the junction unmatched. The CDR3 length is 14 residues. Researchers ran the PCR with 60 Vbeta and 13 Jbeta primers. TCRdb's copy holds only in-frame clones and misses some; the assay was immunoSEQ multiplex PCR. This table holds 150,000 or so clones, less than 90% found once. These donors, healthy bone marrow donors, were studied. This rearrangement joins TRBV5-1 to TRBJ2-1, with 10 bases fitting TRBD2. The sequenced sample consisted of PBMCs. This TCR was sampled from a man in his late teens or twenties in good health and CMV-seronegative. The CDR3 is CASRWLAGEDEQFF. CDR3 nucleotide sequence: TGCGCCAGCCGGTGGCTAGCGGGAGAGGATGAGCAGTTCTTC.